Sequencing of this T cell receptor (beta chain) was carried out in a study of cytomegalovirus exposure and HLA in healthy donors. Study-level points and caveats: There were some public TCRs occurring in many donors, but most TCR sequences were rare. In a later analysis, TCR beta V- and J-gene trimming was associated with a missense DCLRE1C variant. Only CMV serostatus was available as immune exposure information.

The CDR3 loop spans 16 amino acids. The V gene lost 0 bases and the J gene lost 4 bases, with 16 bases spanning the gap. From germline, CDR1 is SGDLS and CDR2 YYNGEE. This PCR relied on a set of 60 Vbeta primers and 13 Jbeta primers. Authors' data handling: The authors later counted roughly 87 million unique TCR beta chains, 9.5 million to 11 million of them shared. TCRdb keeps only in-frame clones here, not all; method: immunoSEQ multiplex PCR. D and trimming come from the DNA, and the V and J calls and clone size come from that table. The table includes more than 70,000 clones, over 60% detected once. About this clone itself: Its antigen is not known.

The sample taken for sequencing was PBMCs. This TCR derives from a man aged 30 to 39 in good health and CMV-seropositive. The rearrangement joins TRBV9 to TRBJ1-1; possibly TRBD1 for D (5 bases). Written as DNA, the CDR3 is TGTGCCAGCAGCGTAGGGCCAGGGCAGGGTGGCACTGAAGCTTTCTTT. Protein product: CASSVGPGQGGTEAFF.